Described below is a single T cell receptor beta chain sequence and its context. This clone has a handful of counts. Its specific antigen is unknown. The record has no base qualities; no much larger clone is one base away. The V and J ends are trimmed by 6 bases and 5 bases, leaving 20 bases between them. From a lookup of the germline V gene (reference sequence), CDR1 and CDR2 are MNHNY and SVGAGI. The CDR3, from cysteine to phenylalanine, totals 15 residues. The DNA shown is the 45-base CDR3, in frame from base 1. These data belong to a study of cytomegalovirus exposure and HLA in healthy donors (dated by TCRdb to the late 2010s). About the study as a whole: In an earlier analysis of under 750 of the donors, roughly 300 Gb of sequence data and 117 million unique TCR beta sequences from 150 million to 200 million T cells were reported. The study was designed to test whether signatures of past pathogen exposure could be identified by cataloging public T cell receptors. To predict cytomegalovirus infection status, the study brought together high-throughput TCR immunosequencing, statistical association of individual TCRs with disease status, and machine learning. Every repertoire in the discovery cohort had been generated on one and the same sequencing platform. Rather than using new phenotypic data, the later analysis identified candidate immune exposures from TCR beta sequences and from how often those sequences occurred across donors. A separate validation cohort of about 110 different subjects was used in addition to the approximately 700-subject first cohort. Across around 400 genotyped donors of the cohort, an average of about 240,000 unique TCR beta nucleotide sequences per donor were sequenced, and roughly 20% of those sequences were non-productive. Four to six DR-DQ haplotypes were handled as single units for association and clustering, since linkage in the cohort was strong. An early release covering more than 500 HLA-typed donors comprised approximately 290 gigabases of sequencing data and around 86 million unique TCR sequences. The number of typed donors differed by locus: about 629-630 for A, B, C, DRB1 and DQB1; some 500 for DQA1; fewer than 610 for DPA1; and 450 to 480 for DPB1. Of the approximately 400 genotyped donors, about 80% fell in the genetic ancestry cluster associated with self-reported Caucasian donors. Genome-wide SNP genotypes for about 65% of the roughly 670 donors were used in a later genetic analysis, which treated that subset as a discovery cohort. In a later analysis, previously published TCR beta repertoires from 670 or so donors were re-analyzed and high-resolution HLA genotyping was added so that TCR occurrence patterns could be studied. An earlier analysis of fewer than 700 of the donors applied high-throughput TCR beta sequencing to assess whether each TCR beta V gene segment acted as functional or pseudogenic. The T cell repertoires of roughly 660 subjects were profiled by immunosequencing and related to cytomegalovirus serostatus. Class I and class II HLA loci were covered by the typing at four-digit resolution. Alongside the repertoire data, information on donor age, sex, ethnicity and CMV serostatus was compiled.

The paper as a whole reports these results and caveats: According to a later genetic analysis, donors in an Asian-associated ancestry cluster had fewer N-insertions in productive TCRs than the approximately 700-donor mean. This cohort had only TCR beta chains sequenced, and the lack of alpha or paired-chain data limited which features could be detected. In a later analysis, HLA-associated TCR beta chains were found to be more clonally expanded and to have lower generation probabilities than equally common non-associated chains. A further reported finding was that TCR beta sequences accurately predicted the HLA-A and HLA-B alleles for most subjects in the first cohort. HLA typing was unavailable for some donors at each locus, so association tests used only the typed subset. For the cohort, immune exposure information was limited to CMV serostatus. Because the 87-base-pair reads could not distinguish some IMGT-functional V segments, including TRBV6-2 and TRBV6-3, those segments were excluded. In a later analysis, the rate of TCR association differed among HLA loci, with DRB1 alleles having the most associated TCRs and HLA-C alleles having the fewest. According to a later analysis, parvovirus B19, influenza, CMV and Epstein-Barr virus appeared linked to several top co-occurrence clusters. A group of highly shared sequence variants was considered likely to be a technical artifact of the sequencing pipeline. When HLA alleles, especially DR and DQ, strongly co-occurred, attributing TCR associations to individual alleles was difficult. The study listed approximately 160 TCR beta chains as associated with cytomegalovirus. Correlated functional status among segregating V segments might be attributable to linkage disequilibrium, but an unknown experimental factor could not be ruled out. Because counts were too low, roughly 17 rarely observed V segments, including chromosome 9 orphons, were left out of the earlier analysis of 587 of the donors. In vitro tests confirmed that a few of the cytomegalovirus-associated TCR beta chains recognize cytomegalovirus antigens. The authors suggested that the approach could potentially be generalized to other disease states and immunological phenotypes. In a later analysis, most CMV-associated TCR beta chains were found to appear HLA-restricted, with HLA associations seemingly driven largely by CMV exposure. The presence/absence analyses assumed that sequencing depth was roughly uniform across donors, and that assumption may not be true. Most TCR sequences were observed very rarely across donors, whereas some public TCRs were present in many individuals. Specific HLA alleles were associated with roughly 16,000 TCR beta sequences at a false discovery rate of 0.05 in a later analysis. An earlier analysis of some 590 of the donors showed that most TCR beta V segments appeared in productive rearrangements either about 87% or about 30% of the time, which broadly matched IMGT annotations. The classifier was reported to diagnose cytomegalovirus status with high specificity and sensitivity in both the original and validation cohorts. A later genetic analysis associated a missense DCLRE1C variant with V-gene and J-gene trimming of TCR beta chains, and an independent cohort replicated the association.

Receptor libraries were prepared by the immunoSEQ multiplex PCR assay. A mixture of 60 forward primers for TCR Vbeta segments and 13 reverse primers for TCR Jbeta segments was used in the multiplex PCR. The CDR3 region of rearranged TCR beta genes was amplified from genomic DNA by a multiplex PCR assay. On the Illumina HiSeq System, the amplified TCR beta libraries were sequenced as 87-base-pair reads. As for how the authors treated the data: Across the 670 or so repertoires, a later analysis counted some 80 million unique TCR beta chains, 8.5 million to 12 million of which were shared by at least two donors. Raw reads were error-corrected and collapsed into unique sequences by a nearest-neighbor algorithm in which closely related sequences were merged to remove PCR and sequencing errors. To assign V, D and J gene segments, CDR3 sequences were aligned to IMGT reference sequences. For a sequence to be retained, a match of at least six nucleotides was required to both a V gene segment and a J gene segment. Rearrangements were called productive when the CDR3 lacked stop codons and stayed in frame with V and J; all others were non-productive. CDR3 was defined according to IMGT convention as the region running from the second conserved V-encoded cysteine to the conserved J-encoded phenylalanine. The earlier analysis of fewer than 750 of the donors excluded sequences that lacked an unambiguous match to a single V gene segment. In an earlier analysis of approximately 500 of the donors, a V segment was called functional when productive rearrangements were above 56.7%, and segregating when the standard deviation between donors exceeded 5%. A statistical classification framework was developed to diagnose cytomegalovirus status using the catalog of TCR beta chain sequences. V and J gene assignment, in a later analysis, came from comparing TCR nucleotide sequences with IMGT/GENE-DB human TR gene sequences. Using the TCRdist pipeline, a later analysis assigned CDR3 sequences along with most-parsimonious VDJ recombination scenarios. In a later analysis, each TCR beta chain was defined by its CDR3 amino acid sequence together with its V-gene family, and reads lacking a unique V-gene family were excluded. To address suspected cross-contamination and a sequencing artifact, a later analysis removed 592 highly shared, low-generation-probability nucleotide sequences. For each public chain, a later analysis derived a clonal expansion index from normalized ranks of inferred template counts within each repertoire. In a later analysis, generation probabilities were computed using a VDJ recombination model fitted to out-of-frame rearrangements, and the results were checked against IGoR. Hypergeometric tests were used in a later analysis to score TCR-TCR, TCR-HLA and TCR-CMV co-occurrence, with a repertoire-size bias correction applied to the TCR pairs. In a later analysis, false discovery rates were estimated by permuting HLA or CMV assignments 20 times. In a later analysis, co-occurring TCRs were grouped with DBSCAN, and TCRdist sequence similarity was added when clustering was performed within HLA-allele-positive subsets. Repertoires with fewer than 30,000 or more than 120,000 public chains, plus five repertoires with anomalous nucleotide sharing, were excluded from co-occurrence clustering. In TCRdb, the immuneACCESS table is reduced to in-frame sequences with V and J assigned. These tables do not hold every clone; where another copy was compared, an unresolved V gene accounts for under half, and the others remain unexplained. V and J calls and clone size are those listed in that table; D and trimming were worked out from the DNA. The sample records 150,000 to 200,000 clones, 77% of which are singletons. The ten most abundant clones make up more than 1.4% of the sample.

In total, over 600 healthy bone marrow donors made up the cohort. All cohort members were sampled while nominally healthy, although unrecorded immune exposures were likely present. The donor tested CMV seronegative, placing the donor among the 300 to 400 seronegative members of the cohort. A peripheral blood sample was provided by each donor, and peripheral blood mononuclear cells were used for TCR beta sequencing. Genomic DNA was extracted from the blood cell samples with the Qiagen DNeasy Blood Extraction Kit. In this chain, TRBV6-6 is recombined with TRBJ2-7, with TRBD2 tentatively as D gene (7 bases match). The sequenced material came from PBMCs. The sequence came from a man aged 18 to 30 in good health and CMV-seronegative. The DNA sequence is as follows: TGTGCCAGCAGCCCCGGGGGGCGGGAGTGGAACGAGCAGTACTTC. Translated, it gives CASSPGGREWNEQYF.